This TCR beta chain stems from a study of T cell changes during pregnancy in multiple sclerosis. The protocol was immunoSEQ multiplex PCR, while the TCRdb copy is restricted to in-frame clones and leaves out a portion. Seen here are fewer than 50,000 clones, 94% observed once, and the top ten hold around 5.5%. This receptor was identified in a female donor with multiple sclerosis, enrolled in a pregnancy study. The sequencing used CD8+ T cells from peripheral blood mononuclear cells, collected before pregnancy.

This CDR3 is CASSSGTSIYYEQYF. DNA of the CDR3: TGTGCCAGCAGCTCCGGGACTAGCATTTACTACGAGCAGTACTTC. The chain has TRBV13 and TRBJ2-7; 9 positions match TRBD2. The CDR3 loop spans 15 amino acids. Germline assignment: CDR1 PRHDT and CDR2 FYEKMQ (reference sequence). After removal of 4 bases from V and 3 bases from J, the junction contained 7 bases not matched to a gene.